A selection of T cell receptor beta chains follows, all from one sample in a study of T cell responses to AZD1222 COVID-19 vaccine. Produced via immunoSEQ multiplex PCR; TCRdb's table is partial and in-frame only. Among more than 80,000 clones, about 90% were seen once, and the ten largest hold about a tenth. The sequenced sample was peripheral blood, obtained on day 0 of MenACWY control vaccination. These receptors were obtained from an adult in good health. Each CDR3 is given with its conserved first and last residue. A D gene is named only where the DNA matches it firmly. Rows may omit the clone size; those that give it use once, few, many or a size class.

clone_size j_call cdr3_length d_call v_call cdr3_nt cdr3_aa
- TRBJ1-1 13 - TRBV7-3 TGTGCCAGCAGCAAAAACCGGGCCACTGAAGCTTTCTTT CASSKNRATEAFF
- TRBJ2-5 15 TRBD2 TRBV4-3 TGCGCCAGCAGCCAAGAGGGACTAGCGCGCGAGACCCAGTACTTC CASSQEGLARETQYF
once TRBJ2-5 13 TRBD2 TRBV12-3/TRBV12-4 TGTGCCAGCTCTGAAGCGGGGCAAGAGACCCAGTACTTC CASSEAGQETQYF
- TRBJ1-2 13 - TRBV5-4 TGTGCCAGCAGCCCGGTCGGGTCCGAGGGCTACACCTTC CASSPVGSEGYTF
once TRBJ2-3 15 - TRBV9 TGTGCCAGCAGCGTAGTCTGGGGGAGCACAGATACGCAGTATTTT CASSVVWGSTDTQYF
few TRBJ1-1 13 TRBD1 TRBV13 TGTGCCAGCAGCTGGACAGGGCGGACTGAAGCTTTCTTT CASSWTGRTEAFF
few TRBJ2-4 14 TRBD1 TRBV19 TGTGCCAGTAGTATCCGGGACAGGGTCAACATTCAGTACTTC CASSIRDRVNIQYF
- TRBJ2-1 19 TRBD1 TRBV12-5 TGTGCTAGTGGTTCGGTCTCCGGGACAGGGTATAGCTCCTACAATGAGCAGTTCTTC CASGSVSGTGYSSYNEQFF
- TRBJ1-2 16 - TRBV6-5 TGTGCCAGCAGTTCTCGGACCGCCGAGGGGGACTATGGCTACACCTTC CASSSRTAEGDYGYTF
- TRBJ1-1 15 TRBD1 TRBV14 TGTGCCAGCAGCCTCCTAAGAGGGACAGATACTGAAGCTTTCTTT CASSLLRGTDTEAFF
once TRBJ1-5 13 - TRBV30 TGTGCCTGGAGTGTAAACGGGAACCAGCCCCAGCATTTT CAWSVNGNQPQHF
- TRBJ1-1 14 - TRBV27 TGTGCCAGCAGTTTAAGAGGGCAGGGCACTGAAGCTTTCTTT CASSLRGQGTEAFF
few TRBJ2-2 15 TRBD2 TRBV5-5 TGTGCCAGCAGGGTAGCGGGGATATACACCGGGGAGCTGTTTTTT CASRVAGIYTGELFF
- TRBJ2-1 14 - TRBV28 TGTGCCAGCACCCTAGAACTCCCAAACAATGAGCAGTTCTTC CASTLELPNNEQFF
- TRBJ1-2 14 - TRBV4-1 TGCGCCAGCAGCCAAGATCTTTCGACAGGTGGCTACACCTTC CASSQDLSTGGYTF
- TRBJ2-1 16 TRBD1 TRBV2 TGTGCCAGCAGCCCATGGGACAGGGGATCCTACAATGAGCAGTTCTTC CASSPWDRGSYNEQFF
- TRBJ1-2 13 TRBD1 TRBV7-8 TGTGCCAGCAGCCCCACAGGGGACTATGGCTACACCTTC CASSPTGDYGYTF
- TRBJ1-2 16 - TRBV18 TGTGCCAGCTCACCACCGAGGGGGGAAGGAGACTATGGCTACACCTTC CASSPPRGEGDYGYTF
- TRBJ1-4 14 - TRBV5-6 TGTGCCAGCAGCCCAGACACGGCTAATGAAAAACTGTTTTTT CASSPDTANEKLFF
- TRBJ2-7 15 TRBD1 TRBV3-1/TRBV3-2 TGTGCCAGCAGTCGGAGATCGGGACAGAGCTACGAGCAGTACTTC CASSRRSGQSYEQYF
once TRBJ1-4 14 - TRBV5-5 TGTGCCAGCAGCCGACCTGGGGGGAATGAAAAACTGTTTTTT CASSRPGGNEKLFF
- TRBJ2-3 16 TRBD2 TRBV30 TGTGCCTGGAGTAAGGGGCGGGGGGCCCTCACAGATACGCAGTATTTT CAWSKGRGALTDTQYF